This T cell receptor (beta chain) was profiled in a study of cytomegalovirus exposure and HLA in healthy donors. The CDR3 is 14 residues long. Germline CDR1 reads MDHEN; CDR2 reads SYDVKM. V was shortened by 4 bases and J by 0 bases, with 7 bases between the two germline ends. TCRdb's table, derived via immunoSEQ multiplex PCR, lists solely in-frame clones and lacks some. The data contain some 170,000 clones, under 90% of them singletons. The sample was PBMCs. The TCR comes from a man in his late teens or twenties in good health and CMV-seropositive. The gene calls are TRBV28 and TRBJ1-3; D gene unclear. In nucleotides, the CDR3 is TGTGCCAGCAGTTCAGGATCCTCTGGAAACACCATATATTTT. Encoded protein: CASSSGSSGNTIYF.